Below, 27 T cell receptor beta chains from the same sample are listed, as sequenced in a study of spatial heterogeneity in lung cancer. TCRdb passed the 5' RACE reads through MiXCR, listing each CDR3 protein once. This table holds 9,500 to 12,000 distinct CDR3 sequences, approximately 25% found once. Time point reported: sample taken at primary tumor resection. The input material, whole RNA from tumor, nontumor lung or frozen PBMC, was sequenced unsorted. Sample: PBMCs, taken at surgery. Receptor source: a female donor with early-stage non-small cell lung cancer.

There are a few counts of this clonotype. CDR3 protein: CATAQGIYNEQFF. CDR3 nucleotides: TGTGCCACTGCCCAGGGGATTTACAATGAGCAGTTCTTC. The rearrangement uses TRBV10-3 and TRBJ2-1, with D possibly being TRBD1 (6 bases). From germline, CDR1 is ENHRY and CDR2 SYGVKD. The CDR3 extends over 13 amino acids. The germline V and J ends were trimmed by 10 bases and 4 bases, with 14 bases remaining between them.

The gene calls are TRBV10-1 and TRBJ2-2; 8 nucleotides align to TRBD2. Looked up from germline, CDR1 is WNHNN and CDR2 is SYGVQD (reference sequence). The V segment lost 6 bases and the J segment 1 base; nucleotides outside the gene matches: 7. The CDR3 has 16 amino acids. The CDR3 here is CASSSTSGLNTGELFF. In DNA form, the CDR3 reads TGCGCCAGCAGCTCCACTAGCGGCCTGAACACCGGGGAGCTGTTTTTT.

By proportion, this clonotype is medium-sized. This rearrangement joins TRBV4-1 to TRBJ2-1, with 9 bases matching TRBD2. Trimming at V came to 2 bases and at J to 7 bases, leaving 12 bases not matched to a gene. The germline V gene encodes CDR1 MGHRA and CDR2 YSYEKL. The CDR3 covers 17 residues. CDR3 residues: CASSQTRWREGPNEQFF. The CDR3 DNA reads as TGCGCCAGCAGCCAAACCCGTTGGCGGGAGGGCCCGAATGAGCAGTTCTTC.

The CDR3 DNA is TGTGCCAGCAGTTTAACAGGAGAAAACTATGGCTACACCTTC. Amino acids: CASSLTGENYGYTF. This rearrangement joins TRBV12-3 or TRBV12-4 to TRBJ1-2; TRBD1 might be the D (5 bases). The CDR3 covers 14 residues. V gave up 2 bases and J gave up 2 bases, with 9 bases separating them.

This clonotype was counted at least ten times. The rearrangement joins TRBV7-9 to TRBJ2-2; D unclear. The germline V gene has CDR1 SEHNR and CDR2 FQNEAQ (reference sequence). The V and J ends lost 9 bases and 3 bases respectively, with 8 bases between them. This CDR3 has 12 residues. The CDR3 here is CASNSDTGELFF. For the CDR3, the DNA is TGTGCCAGTAACTCCGACACCGGGGAGCTGTTTTTT.

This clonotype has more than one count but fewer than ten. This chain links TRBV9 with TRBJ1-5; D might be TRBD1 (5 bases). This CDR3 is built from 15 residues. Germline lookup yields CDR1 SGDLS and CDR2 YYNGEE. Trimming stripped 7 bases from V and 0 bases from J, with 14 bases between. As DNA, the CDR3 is TGTGCCAGCCAGTGGCAGGGCTATAGCAATCAGCCCCAGCATTTT. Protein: CASQWQGYSNQPQHF.

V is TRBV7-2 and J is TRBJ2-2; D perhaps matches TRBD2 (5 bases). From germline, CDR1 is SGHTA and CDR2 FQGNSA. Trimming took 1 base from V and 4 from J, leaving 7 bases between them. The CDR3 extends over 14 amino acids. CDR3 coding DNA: TGTGCCAGCAGCTTAGGGGCGGGCACCGGGGAGCTGTTTTTT. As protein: CASSLGAGTGELFF. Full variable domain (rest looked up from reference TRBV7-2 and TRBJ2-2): GAGVSQSPSNKVTEKGKDVELRCDPISGHTALYWYRQSLGQGLEFLIYFQGNSAPDKSGLPSDRFSAERTGGSVSTLTIQRTQQEDSAVYLCASSLGAGTGELFFGEGSRLTVL.

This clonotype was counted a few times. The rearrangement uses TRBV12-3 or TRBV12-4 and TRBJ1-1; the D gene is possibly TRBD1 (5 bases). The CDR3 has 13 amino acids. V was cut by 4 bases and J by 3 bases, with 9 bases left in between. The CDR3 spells CASSSGGYTEAFF. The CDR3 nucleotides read TGTGCCAGCAGTTCGGGGGGATACACTGAAGCTTTCTTT.

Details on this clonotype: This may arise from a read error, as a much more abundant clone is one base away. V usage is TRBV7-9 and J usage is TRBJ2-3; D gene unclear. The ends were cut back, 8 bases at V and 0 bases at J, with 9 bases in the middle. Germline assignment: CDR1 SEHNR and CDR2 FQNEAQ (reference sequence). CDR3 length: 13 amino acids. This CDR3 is CASGRGSTDTQYF. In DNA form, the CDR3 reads TGTGCCAGCGGCCGCGGAAGCACAGATACGCAGTATTTT.

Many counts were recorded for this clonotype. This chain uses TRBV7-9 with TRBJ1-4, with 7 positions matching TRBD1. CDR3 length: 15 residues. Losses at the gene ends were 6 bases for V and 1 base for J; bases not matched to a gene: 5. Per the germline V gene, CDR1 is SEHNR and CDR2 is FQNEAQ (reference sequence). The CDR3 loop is CASRRSGGTNEKLFF. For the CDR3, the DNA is TGTGCCAGCAGACGCTCAGGGGGAACTAATGAAAAACTGTTTTTT.

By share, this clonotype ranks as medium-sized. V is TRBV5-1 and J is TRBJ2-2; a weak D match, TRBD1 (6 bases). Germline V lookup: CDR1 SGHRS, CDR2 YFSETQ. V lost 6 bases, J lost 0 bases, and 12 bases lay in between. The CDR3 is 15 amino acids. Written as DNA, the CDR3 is TGCGCCAGCAAGGGGGTACTTGCGAACACCGGGGAGCTGTTTTTT. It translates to CASKGVLANTGELFF.

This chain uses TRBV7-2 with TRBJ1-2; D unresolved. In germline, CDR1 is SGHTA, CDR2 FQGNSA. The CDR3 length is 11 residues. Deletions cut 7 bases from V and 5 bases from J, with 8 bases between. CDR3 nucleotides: TGTGCCAGCACCACAGCTTATGGCTACACCTTC. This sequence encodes CASTTAYGYTF.

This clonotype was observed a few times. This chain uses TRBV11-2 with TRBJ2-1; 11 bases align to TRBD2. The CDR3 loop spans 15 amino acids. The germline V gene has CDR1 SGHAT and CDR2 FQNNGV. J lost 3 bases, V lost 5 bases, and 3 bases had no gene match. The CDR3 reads CASSDTSGSYNEQFF. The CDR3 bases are TGTGCCAGCAGCGATACTAGCGGGAGCTACAATGAGCAGTTCTTC.

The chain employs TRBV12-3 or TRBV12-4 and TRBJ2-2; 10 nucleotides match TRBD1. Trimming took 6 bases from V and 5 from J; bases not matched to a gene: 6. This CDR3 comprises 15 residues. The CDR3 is CASRWDRGWTGELFF. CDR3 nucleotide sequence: TGTGCCAGCAGGTGGGACAGGGGATGGACCGGGGAGCTGTTTTTT.

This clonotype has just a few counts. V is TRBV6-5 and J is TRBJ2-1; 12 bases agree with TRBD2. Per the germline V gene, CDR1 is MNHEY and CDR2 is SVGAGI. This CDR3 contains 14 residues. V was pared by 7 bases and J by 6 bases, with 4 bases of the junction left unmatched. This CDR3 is CASTGLAGVNEQFF. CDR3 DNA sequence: TGTGCCAGCACGGGACTAGCGGGCGTCAATGAGCAGTTCTTC.

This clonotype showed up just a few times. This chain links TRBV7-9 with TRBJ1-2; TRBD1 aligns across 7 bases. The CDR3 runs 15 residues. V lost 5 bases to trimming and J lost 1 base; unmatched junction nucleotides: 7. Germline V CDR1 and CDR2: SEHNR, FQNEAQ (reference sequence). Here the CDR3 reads CASSPGGTVNYGYTF. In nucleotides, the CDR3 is TGTGCCAGCAGCCCAGGAGGGACAGTTAACTATGGCTACACCTTC.

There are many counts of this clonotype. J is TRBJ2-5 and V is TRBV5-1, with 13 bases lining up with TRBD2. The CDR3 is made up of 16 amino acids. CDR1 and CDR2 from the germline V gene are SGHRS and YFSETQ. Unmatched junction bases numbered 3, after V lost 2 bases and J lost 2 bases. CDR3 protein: CASSLGTSGIQETQYF. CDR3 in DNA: TGCGCCAGCAGCTTAGGGACTAGCGGGATTCAAGAGACCCAGTACTTC.

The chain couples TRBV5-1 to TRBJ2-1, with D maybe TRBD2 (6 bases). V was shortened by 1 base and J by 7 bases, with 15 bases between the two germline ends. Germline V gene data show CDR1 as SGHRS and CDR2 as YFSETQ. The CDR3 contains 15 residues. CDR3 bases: TGCGCCAGCAGCTTGCCGGTGGGAGGTGGGAATGAGCAGTTCTTC. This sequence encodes CASSLPVGGGNEQFF.

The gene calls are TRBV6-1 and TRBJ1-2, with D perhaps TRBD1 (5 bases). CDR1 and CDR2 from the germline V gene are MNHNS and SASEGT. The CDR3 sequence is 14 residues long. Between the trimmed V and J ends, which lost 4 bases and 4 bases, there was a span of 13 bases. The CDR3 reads CASSAWGFGYGYTF. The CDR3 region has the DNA TGTGCCAGCAGTGCGTGGGGGTTTGGCTATGGCTACACCTTC.

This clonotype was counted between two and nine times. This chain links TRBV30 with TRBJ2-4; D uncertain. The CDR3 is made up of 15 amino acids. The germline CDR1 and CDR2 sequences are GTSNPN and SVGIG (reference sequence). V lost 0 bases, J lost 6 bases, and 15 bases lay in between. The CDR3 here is CAWSVTASIGNIQYF. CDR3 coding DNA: TGTGCCTGGAGTGTGACGGCCTCCATCGGAAACATTCAGTACTTC.

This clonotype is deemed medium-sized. CDR3 DNA: TGCAGCGTCCCCCGGACAGGGGGCCGAAACACTGAAGCTTTCTTT. Translation gives CSVPRTGGRNTEAFF. The chain is built from TRBV29-1 and TRBJ1-1, with 11 bases aligning to TRBD1. V trimming: 6 bases; J trimming: 2 bases; junction bases outside the gene matches: 8. CDR3 length: 15 amino acids. Per the germline V gene, CDR1 is SQVTM and CDR2 is ANQGSEA.

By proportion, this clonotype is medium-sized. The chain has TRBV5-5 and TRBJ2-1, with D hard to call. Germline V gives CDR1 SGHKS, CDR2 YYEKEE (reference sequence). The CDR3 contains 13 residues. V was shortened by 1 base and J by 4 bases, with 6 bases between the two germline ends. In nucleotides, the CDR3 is TGTGCCAGCAGCTTGAGCCGGTACAATGAGCAGTTCTTC. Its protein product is CASSLSRYNEQFF.

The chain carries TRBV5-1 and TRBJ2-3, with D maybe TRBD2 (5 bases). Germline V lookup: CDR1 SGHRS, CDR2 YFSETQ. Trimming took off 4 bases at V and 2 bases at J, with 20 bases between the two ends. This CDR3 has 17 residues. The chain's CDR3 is CASSQTGPSRDTDTQYF. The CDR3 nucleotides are TGCGCCAGCAGCCAAACCGGGCCCTCGAGGGACACAGATACGCAGTATTTT.

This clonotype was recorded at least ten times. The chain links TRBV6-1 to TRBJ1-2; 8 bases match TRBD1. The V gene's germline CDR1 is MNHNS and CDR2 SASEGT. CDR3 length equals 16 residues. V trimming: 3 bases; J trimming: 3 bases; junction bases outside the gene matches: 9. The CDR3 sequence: CASSDGETGVDYGYTF. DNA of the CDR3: TGTGCCAGCAGTGACGGGGAGACAGGGGTTGACTATGGCTACACCTTC.

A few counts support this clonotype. CDR3 bases: TGTGCCAGCAGTCGCCTTGAGACTAATGAAAAACTGTTTTTT. Protein sequence: CASSRLETNEKLFF. This chain uses TRBV2 with TRBJ1-4, with D uncertain. The CDR3 sequence is 14 residues long. Germline CDR1 is SNHLY and CDR2 is FYNNEI. V dropped 5 bases and J dropped 2 bases, with 9 bases sitting between them.

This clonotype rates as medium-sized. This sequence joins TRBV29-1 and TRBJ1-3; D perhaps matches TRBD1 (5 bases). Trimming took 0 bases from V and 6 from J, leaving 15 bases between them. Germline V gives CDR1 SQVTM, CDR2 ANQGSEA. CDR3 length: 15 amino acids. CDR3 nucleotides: TGCAGCGTTGAAGATGCCTTCTGGGGCGAAAACACCATATATTTT. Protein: CSVEDAFWGENTIYF.

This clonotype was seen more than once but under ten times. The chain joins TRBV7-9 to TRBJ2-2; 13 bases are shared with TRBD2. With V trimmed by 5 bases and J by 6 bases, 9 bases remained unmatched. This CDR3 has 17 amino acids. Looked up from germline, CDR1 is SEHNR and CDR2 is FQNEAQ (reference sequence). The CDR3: CASSAGLAGALSGELFF. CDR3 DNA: TGTGCCAGCAGCGCCGGACTAGCGGGAGCTCTGTCCGGGGAGCTGTTTTTT. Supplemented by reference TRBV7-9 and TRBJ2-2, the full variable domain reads DTGVSQNPRHKITKRGQNVTFRCDPISEHNRLYWYRQTLGQGPEFLTYFQNEAQLEKSRLLSDRFSAERPKGSFSTLEIQRTEQGDSAMYLCASSAGLAGALSGELFFGEGSRLTVL.